One sample yielded the 15 T cell receptor beta chains listed below, sequenced in a study of blood T cells in healthy people across ages. A second PCR, run for roughly 7 to 11 cycles, used a sample-barcoded 5' primer plus a J-beta primer mix. TCRdb re-called the 5' RACE reads with MiXCR, one entry per CDR3 protein. The sample gives about 780,000 distinct CDR3 sequences, approximately 65% of which show up once; roughly 26% is in the top ten. Sequencing input: blood. Source of these receptors: a man aged 25 to 40 in good health.

This clonotype was observed a single time. The genes are TRBV9 and TRBJ2-4; 7 positions agree with TRBD1. The J call is in doubt because the DNA end fits TRBJ2-7 better. CDR3 length equals 17 residues. The V gene's germline CDR1 is SGDLS and CDR2 YYNGEE. CDR3 coding DNA: TGTGCCAGCAGCTCCTATAGGACAGGCGAAGGGGGCTACGAGCAGTACTTC. It yields the protein CASSSYRTGEGGYEQYF.

Of note for this clonotype: Relative to the germline gene, one junction end is altered; a read error may explain this. This rearrangement joins TRBV5-1 to TRBJ2-1; D may be TRBD1 (5 bases). The CDR3 has 15 residues. Germline assignment: CDR1 SGHRS and CDR2 YFSETQ. The CDR3 nucleotides are TGCGCCAGCAGCTTACAGGTTAGCTCCTACAATGGGCAGTTCTTC. Translated: CASSLQVSSYNGQFF.

This sequence joins TRBV6-1 and TRBJ2-1; 10 bases are shared with TRBD1. Looked up from germline, CDR1 is MNHNS and CDR2 is SASEGT. This CDR3 is 17 amino acids long. V lost 6 bases to trimming and J lost 0 bases; unmatched junction nucleotides: 8. The CDR3 protein is CASSSGQGILSYNEQFF. CDR3 DNA: TGTGCCAGCAGCTCGGGACAGGGGATTCTCTCCTACAATGAGCAGTTCTTC.

This clonotype showed up just a few times. The V and J genes are TRBV20-1 and TRBJ2-7, with D possibly TRBD2 on 5 matching bases. The tail of the sequence fits TRBJ2-5 better, so the J call may be wrong. This CDR3 contains 14 residues. In germline, CDR1 is DFQATT, CDR2 SNEGSKA (reference sequence). As DNA, the CDR3 is TGCAGTGCTAGAGATGGGTCTAGCACGGAGACCCAGTACTTC. This translates into CSARDGSSTETQYF.

This chain connects TRBV12-3 or TRBV12-4 to TRBJ2-3, with no clear D. This CDR3 comprises 15 residues. V was trimmed by 0 bases and J by 2 bases, leaving 9 bases between them. In DNA form, the CDR3 reads TGTGCCAGCAGTTTAGCGGGTAGTCCCACAGATACGCAGTATTTT. Amino acid sequence: CASSLAGSPTDTQYF.

This rearrangement joins TRBV7-2 to TRBJ1-2; D is possibly TRBD1 (6 bases). Germline CDR1 reads SGHTA; CDR2 reads FQGNSA. Deletions cut 5 bases from V and 4 bases from J, with 17 bases between. This CDR3 is built from 15 residues. CDR3 sequence (DNA): TGTGCCAGCAGCCCCGGACCCACAGGGATCTATGGCTACACCTTC. Protein: CASSPGPTGIYGYTF.

The rearrangement uses TRBV4-3 and TRBJ1-6; the D gene is possibly TRBD1 (6 bases). This CDR3 spans 14 amino acids. CDR1 is LGHNA, CDR2 YSLEER, per germline. Trimming pared 9 bases from V and 3 bases from J, leaving 12 bases between. The CDR3 DNA sequence: TGCGCCAGTGCCCAAGGGGGCTATAATTCACCCCTCCACTTT. This gives the protein CASAQGGYNSPLHF.

The V call is TRBV29-1, the J call TRBJ2-2, with 8 positions matching TRBD1. CDR3 length equals 13 residues. Losses at the gene ends were 7 bases for V and 4 bases for J; bases not matched to a gene: 5. The germline V gene encodes CDR1 SQVTM and CDR2 ANQGSEA. The CDR3 coding sequence is TGCAGCGCCCCACAGGGGGGCACCGGGGAGCTGTTTTTT. This encodes CSAPQGGTGELFF.

This chain uses TRBV11-2 with TRBJ2-7; 7 nucleotides match TRBD1. Trimming at V came to 5 bases and at J to 3 bases, leaving 10 bases not matched to a gene. Germline-derived CDR1 and CDR2 are SGHAT and FQNNGV. The CDR3 is 15 amino acids. The CDR3 sequence: CASSISDRQGYEQYF. The CDR3 DNA reads TGTGCCAGCAGCATTAGTGACCGACAGGGCTACGAGCAGTACTTC.

This clonotype was counted a few times. The V gene is TRBV10-3, the J gene TRBJ2-4; a weak D match, TRBD2 (6 bases). With 8 bases removed from V and 9 bases from J, the gap between germline ends came to 11 bases. The germline CDR1 and CDR2 sequences are ENHRY and SYGVKD. CDR3 length: 11 residues. The CDR3, as DNA: TGTGCCATCGGAGCAGCGGGCATTCAGTACTTC. It specifies CAIGAAGIQYF.

V usage is TRBV15 and J usage is TRBJ1-4; D call uncertain. Germline assignment: CDR1 LNHNV and CDR2 YYDKDF (reference sequence). This CDR3 region has 12 residues. Trimming left V 5 bases short and J 4 bases short, with 5 bases between. Written as DNA, the CDR3 is TGTGCCACCAGCCCTAGTAATGAAAAACTGTTTTTT. Translated, it gives CATSPSNEKLFF.

The chain carries TRBV18 and TRBJ1-2; TRBD1 might be the D (5 bases). The V end lost 3 bases, the J end lost 6 bases, and 11 bases lay between the germline ends. Germline-derived CDR1 and CDR2 are KGHSH and LQKENI. The CDR3 has 13 residues. CDR3 protein: CASSPDQGNGYTF. DNA for the CDR3: TGTGCCAGCTCACCGGACCAGGGAAATGGCTACACCTTC. Filled out from reference TRBV18 and TRBJ1-2, the complete variable domain reads NAGVMQNPRHLVRRRGQEARLRCSPMKGHSHVYWYRQLPEEGLKFMVYLQKENIIDESGMPKERFSAEFPKEGPSILRIQQVVRGDSAAYFCASSPDQGNGYTFGSGTRLTVV.

The chain couples TRBV7-2 to TRBJ2-3; possibly TRBD2 for D (5 bases). V was pared by 5 bases and J by 11 bases, with 14 bases between. The CDR3 length is 12 residues. Germline CDR1 is SGHTA and CDR2 is FQGNSA. CDR3 in amino acids: CASSTGLGVQYF. The CDR3 bases are TGTGCCAGCAGCACGGGCCTCGGGGTGCAGTATTTT.

This clonotype was found a few times. This rearrangement joins TRBV6-5 to TRBJ1-6; tentative D call: TRBD1 (5 bases). CDR3 size: 15 residues. The ends were cut back, 2 bases at V and 7 bases at J, with 12 bases in the middle. The germline V gene encodes CDR1 MNHEY and CDR2 SVGAGI. The CDR3: CASSYRDSTNSPLHF. The CDR3 region has the DNA TGTGCCAGCAGTTACCGCGACAGCACGAATTCACCCCTCCACTTT.

This clonotype was seen a few times. V gene TRBV4-3 combines with J gene TRBJ2-2; no clear D gene. V was shortened by 5 bases and J by 3 bases, with 16 bases between the two germline ends. The V gene's germline CDR1 is LGHNA and CDR2 YSLEER. The CDR3 has 16 residues. CDR3 coding DNA: TGCGCCAGCAGCTACGATTGGTCTCTTTACACCGGGGAGCTGTTTTTT. Its protein is CASSYDWSLYTGELFF.